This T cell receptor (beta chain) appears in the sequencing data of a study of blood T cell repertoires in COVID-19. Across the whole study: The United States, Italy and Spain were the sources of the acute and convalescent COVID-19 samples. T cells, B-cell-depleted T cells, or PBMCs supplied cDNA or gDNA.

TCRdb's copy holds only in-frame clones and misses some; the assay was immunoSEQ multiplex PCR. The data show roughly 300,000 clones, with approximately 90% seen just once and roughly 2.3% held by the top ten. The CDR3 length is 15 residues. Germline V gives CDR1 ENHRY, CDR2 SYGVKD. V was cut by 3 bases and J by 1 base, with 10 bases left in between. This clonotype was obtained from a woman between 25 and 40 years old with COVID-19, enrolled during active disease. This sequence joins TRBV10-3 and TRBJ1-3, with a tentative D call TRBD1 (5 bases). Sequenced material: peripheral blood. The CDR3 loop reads CAISESGESGNTIYF. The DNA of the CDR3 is TGTGCCATCAGTGAATCGGGGGAGTCTGGAAACACCATATATTTT.